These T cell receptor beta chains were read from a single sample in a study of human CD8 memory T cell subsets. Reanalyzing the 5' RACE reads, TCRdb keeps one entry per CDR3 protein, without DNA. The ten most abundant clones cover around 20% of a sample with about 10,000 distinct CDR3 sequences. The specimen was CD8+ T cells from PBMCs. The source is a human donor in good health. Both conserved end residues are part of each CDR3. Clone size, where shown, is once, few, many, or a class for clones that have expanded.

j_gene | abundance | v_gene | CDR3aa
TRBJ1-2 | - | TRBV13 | CASSLSGSRHYGYTF
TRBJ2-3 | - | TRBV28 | CASSFALQRAESEDTQYF
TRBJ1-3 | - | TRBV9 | CASSDYDRDRASDTIYF
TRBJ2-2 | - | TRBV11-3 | CASSPDSGANTGELFF
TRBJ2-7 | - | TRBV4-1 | CASSQDVFSTYEQYF
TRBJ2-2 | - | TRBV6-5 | CASSHRGGYTGELFF
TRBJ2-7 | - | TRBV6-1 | CASSELGQGHEQYF
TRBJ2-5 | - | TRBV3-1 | CASSFRQAGWSQYF
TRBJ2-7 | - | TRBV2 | CASSRYRAYEQYF
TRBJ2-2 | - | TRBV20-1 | CSAKISGGPNTGELFF
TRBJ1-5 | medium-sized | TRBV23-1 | CASRLPAPHNQPQHF
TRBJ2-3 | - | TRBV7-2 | CASSPGTSGSTDTQYF
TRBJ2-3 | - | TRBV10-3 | CATRPLIAGALDTQYF
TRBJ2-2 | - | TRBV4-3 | CASSQEMGTSLTGELFF
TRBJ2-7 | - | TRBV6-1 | CASSERASVQRLHSYEQYF
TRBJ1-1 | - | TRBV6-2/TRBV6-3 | CASSRNSRGRKVPTEAFF
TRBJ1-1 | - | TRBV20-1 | CSAPSIDTNTEAFF
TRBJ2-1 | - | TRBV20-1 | CSAREGPEQFF
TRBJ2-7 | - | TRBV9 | CASSGDSGDEQYF
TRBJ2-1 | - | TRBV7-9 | CASSLEVNEQFF
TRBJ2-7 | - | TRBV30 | CAWSSAGAGYEQYF
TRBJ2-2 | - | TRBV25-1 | CASSASSGSVTGELFF
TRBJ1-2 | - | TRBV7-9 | CASSLLQGRYGYTF
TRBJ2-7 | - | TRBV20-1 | CSARYYEGSYEQYF
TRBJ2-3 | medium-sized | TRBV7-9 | CASSFSRGRAEVTDTQYF
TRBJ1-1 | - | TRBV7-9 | CASSFPPGPNTEAFF
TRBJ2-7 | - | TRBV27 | CASSLSGGGYEQYF
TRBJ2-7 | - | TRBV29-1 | CSAGTGYEQYF
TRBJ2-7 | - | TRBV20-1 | CSATSDEHYEQYF
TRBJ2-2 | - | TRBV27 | CATRLGRAQGGAGELFF
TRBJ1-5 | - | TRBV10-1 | CASRDGSNQPQHF
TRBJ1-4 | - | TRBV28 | CASSLTGQGSTEKLFF
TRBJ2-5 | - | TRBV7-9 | CASSLGGIEETQYF
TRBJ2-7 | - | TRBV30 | CAWSVSRSQQYF
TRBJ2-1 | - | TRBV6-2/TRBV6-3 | CASSEIRGNSSYNEQFF
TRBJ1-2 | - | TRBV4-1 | CASSLQGNDGYTF
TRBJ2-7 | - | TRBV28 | CASKKLLAGGYEQYF
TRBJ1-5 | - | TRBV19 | CASSRGSYQPQHF
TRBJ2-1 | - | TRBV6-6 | CASSDRRLAFSSYNEQFF
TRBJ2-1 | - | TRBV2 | CASSEAGGAERHEQFF
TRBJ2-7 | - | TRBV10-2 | CASSEIGNSYEQYF
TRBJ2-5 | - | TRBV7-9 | CASSPDRGREQETQYF
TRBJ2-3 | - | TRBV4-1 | CASSQEGADSTDTQYF
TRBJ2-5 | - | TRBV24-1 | CATSDLQGNQETQYF
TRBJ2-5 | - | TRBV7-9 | CASSLSMGQQETQYF
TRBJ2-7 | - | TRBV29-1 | CSVDRGGSPSREQYF
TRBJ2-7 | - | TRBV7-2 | CASSPSGGAIREQYF
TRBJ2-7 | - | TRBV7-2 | CASSQRGLYYEQYF
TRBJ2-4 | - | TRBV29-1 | CSVEVFEGLDIQYF
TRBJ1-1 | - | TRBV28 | CASSFFRGTEAFF
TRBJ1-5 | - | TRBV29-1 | CSVEDLGAAQHF
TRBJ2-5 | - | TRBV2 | CASRFWAGIQETQYF
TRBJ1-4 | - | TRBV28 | CASSFADGNGKLFF
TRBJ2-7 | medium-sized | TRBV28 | CASTLGSGEQYF
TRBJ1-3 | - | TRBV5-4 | CASSFSGGAGNTIYF
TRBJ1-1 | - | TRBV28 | CASGNRGRSDTEAFF
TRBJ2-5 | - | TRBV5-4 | CASSLRGETQYF
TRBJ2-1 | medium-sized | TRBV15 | CATGGAGVKNNEQFF
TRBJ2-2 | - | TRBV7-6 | CASSYTLVESSTGELFF